Presented here are 10 T cell receptor beta chains from one specimen sequenced in a study of human T cells and chemical hapten exposure. Described time point: patch test 3, about 24 weeks after DPC sensitization. Stated treatment: therapeutic diphenylcyclopropenone sensitization with weekly scalp DPC. MiXCR, applied by TCRdb to the RACE reads, yields one record per CDR3 protein. The sample lists 70,000 or so distinct CDR3 sequences; over 8.5% were seen once. Sequencing was performed on whole blood, taken in connection with sensitization to the hapten diphenylcyclopropenone (DPC). Receptors were obtained from a woman in her 50s with alopecia areata. Some clones in this sample may be carry-over from other donors' samples.

This clonotype was seen ten or more times. The chain has TRBV7-9 and TRBJ1-5; D might be TRBD1 (5 bases). CDR3 size: 17 residues. Germline V gene sequence: CDR1 SEHNR, CDR2 FQNEAQ (reference sequence). The V end lost 3 bases, the J end lost 0 bases, and 15 bases lay between the germline ends. As DNA, the CDR3 is TGTGCCAGCAGCTTCGGGACGGTAGTATATAGCAATCAGCCCCAGCATTTT. Amino acid sequence: CASSFGTVVYSNQPQHF.

The chain has TRBV5-1 and TRBJ2-7, with D perhaps TRBD1 or TRBD2 (5 bases each). Between the trimmed V and J ends, which lost 2 bases and 2 bases, there was a span of 11 bases. CDR3 length equals 14 residues. From germline, CDR1 is SGHRS and CDR2 YFSETQ. The CDR3, as DNA: TGCGCCAGCAGCTTCCGGGACGGTGCCTACGAGCAGTACTTC. Translated, it gives CASSFRDGAYEQYF.

This clonotype was seen ten or more times. The chain couples TRBV5-6 to TRBJ2-7; D unclear. CDR1 is SGHDT, CDR2 YYEEEE, per germline. This CDR3 has 12 residues. The V gene lost 2 bases and the J gene lost 5 bases, with 8 bases spanning the gap. DNA for the CDR3: TGTGCCAGCAGCTTTGTGGTGAACGAGCAGTACTTC. Its translation: CASSFVVNEQYF.

The CDR3: CASQDRPNTEAFF. The CDR3 DNA reads as TGCGCCAGTCAGGACAGGCCGAACACTGAAGCTTTCTTT. The chain joins TRBV5-1 to TRBJ1-1; 7 bases map to TRBD1. Germline CDR1 is SGHRS and CDR2 is YFSETQ. The V segment lost 8 bases and the J segment 1 base; nucleotides outside the gene matches: 5. The length of the CDR3 is 13 residues.

This clonotype was counted only a few times. The rearrangement links TRBV29-1 to TRBJ2-7; D gene uncertain. Trimming stripped 2 bases from V and 1 base from J, with 9 bases between. Germline V gene lookup returns CDR1 SQVTM and CDR2 ANQGSEA. There are 13 residues in the CDR3. The CDR3 sequence: CSVEQDKSYEQYF. Here the CDR3 DNA reads TGCAGCGTTGAACAAGACAAGTCCTACGAGCAGTACTTC.

This clonotype showed up just a few times. V and J are TRBV18 and TRBJ1-1; a weak D match, TRBD1 (5 bases). Between the trimmed V and J ends, which lost 2 bases and 1 base, there was a span of 11 bases. Germline assignment: CDR1 KGHSH and CDR2 LQKENI. The CDR3 has 15 residues. CDR3 sequence (DNA): TGTGCCAGCTCACCATTCCAGACAGCGAACACTGAAGCTTTCTTT. The encoded protein is CASSPFQTANTEAFF.

Ten or more counts support this clonotype. The chain recombines TRBV29-1 with TRBJ2-5; D may be TRBD1 (5 bases). V was pared by 6 bases and J by 0 bases, with 8 bases between. Germline V lookup: CDR1 SQVTM, CDR2 ANQGSEA. The CDR3 consists of 12 residues. The CDR3 is CSVAGYQETQYF. CDR3 coding DNA: TGCAGCGTAGCAGGGTACCAAGAGACCCAGTACTTC.

The chain employs TRBV27 and TRBJ1-1; unclear D gene. V was clipped by 2 bases and J by 1 base, with 8 bases between them. CDR1 and CDR2 from the germline V gene are MNHEY and SMNVEV (reference sequence). CDR3 length: 14 amino acids. The CDR3 loop reads CASSLRGRNTEAFF. The CDR3 region has the DNA TGTGCCAGCAGTTTACGCGGAAGGAACACTGAAGCTTTCTTT.

The chain recombines TRBV6-5 with TRBJ2-5; TRBD1 or TRBD2 may be the D gene (6 bases each). The germline V gene has CDR1 MNHEY and CDR2 SVGAGI. Trimming removed 7 bases from V and 4 bases from J, with 16 bases in between. The CDR3 contains 14 residues. For the CDR3, the DNA is TGTGCCAGCACCTCAAGGGGGGCCGGAGAGACCCAGTACTTC. Translating gives CASTSRGAGETQYF.

This clonotype was found a few times. This chain uses TRBV28 with TRBJ1-2; the D is unclear. Germline CDR1 MDHEN, CDR2 SYDVKM. The V and J ends lost 2 bases and 4 bases respectively, with 5 bases between them. The CDR3 totals 12 residues. The CDR3 loop is CASSLRSYGYTF. As DNA, the CDR3 is TGTGCCAGCAGTTTAAGGTCCTATGGCTACACCTTC.